The 32 T cell receptor beta chains presented below share a single source sample, sequenced in a study of T cells in tuberculosis. Indicated time point: new active TB diagnosis, blood taken before or within 7 days of starting treatment. Here immunoSEQ multiplex PCR was the method, and the copy in TCRdb shows in-frame clones only, minus some. The table records some 40,000 clones, approximately 93% of them present only once. Sequenced material: PBMCs, taken at tuberculosis diagnosis. These TCRs come from an adult with tuberculosis.

The V gene is TRBV30, the J gene TRBJ1-5; 8 bases are shared with TRBD1. Unmatched junction bases numbered 13, after V lost 3 bases and J lost 0 bases. The CDR3 spans 18 residues. Germline V gene lookup returns CDR1 GTSNPN and CDR2 SVGIG (reference sequence). Here the CDR3 DNA reads TGTGCCTGGAGACGGACAGGGAAGGGGCTTAATAGCAATCAGCCCCAGCATTTT. The encoded protein is CAWRRTGKGLNSNQPQHF.

The chain carries TRBV7-6 and TRBJ2-5; perhaps TRBD2 as D (5 bases). Trimming pared 3 bases from V and 2 bases from J, leaving 16 bases between. The germline gives CDR1 SGHVS, CDR2 FNYEAQ. This CDR3 comprises 16 residues. CDR3 protein: CASSFGLGLGQETQYF. CDR3 DNA sequence: TGTGCCAGCAGCTTTGGACTGGGCTTGGGGCAAGAGACCCAGTACTTC.

This chain uses TRBV18 with TRBJ2-2; D may be TRBD1 (6 bases). Germline CDR1 is KGHSH and CDR2 is LQKENI. The length of the CDR3 is 16 residues. Trimming pared 6 bases from V and 0 bases from J, leaving 14 bases between. The CDR3 is CASSTRQGSNTGELFF. The CDR3 coding sequence is TGTGCCAGCTCGACGCGGCAGGGGTCGAACACCGGGGAGCTGTTTTTT.

The chain links TRBV11-3 to TRBJ2-7, with D possibly matching TRBD1 (5 bases). Looked up from germline, CDR1 is SGHNT and CDR2 is YENEEA. The length of the CDR3 is 15 residues. The V end lost 4 bases, the J end lost 3 bases, and 16 bases lay between the germline ends. In DNA form, the CDR3 reads TGTGCCAGCAGCTCATTCGACAGCCGAAACTACGAGCAGTACTTC. Translated, it gives CASSSFDSRNYEQYF.

The chain combines TRBV5-1 with TRBJ2-7; D remains ambiguous. CDR1 SGHRS and CDR2 YFSETQ come from the germline V gene. This CDR3 is 14 amino acids long. V was shortened by 0 bases and J by 3 bases, with 10 bases between the two germline ends. CDR3 loop: CASSLATVDYEQYF. CDR3 coding DNA: TGCGCCAGCAGCTTGGCCACTGTAGACTACGAGCAGTACTTC.

This clone was seen once. The chain carries TRBV28 and TRBJ1-5; D is ambiguous. The length of the CDR3 is 15 residues. The germline CDR1 and CDR2 sequences are MDHEN and SYDVKM. V was pared by 4 bases and J by 7 bases, with 17 bases between. The CDR3 region is CASSSLGSGLQPQHF. CDR3 nucleotides: TGTGCCAGCAGTTCGCTAGGTTCGGGGTTGCAGCCCCAGCATTTT.

The V call is TRBV28, the J call TRBJ2-7, with TRBD1 identical over 8 bases. After removal of 6 bases from V and 3 bases from J, the junction contained 10 bases not matched to a gene. The CDR3 length is 15 residues. From germline, CDR1 is MDHEN and CDR2 SYDVKM. This CDR3 is CASSSGQGLRYEQYF. CDR3 sequence (DNA): TGTGCCAGCAGCTCCGGACAGGGCTTGCGCTACGAGCAGTACTTC.

The rearrangement links TRBV10-2 to TRBJ2-1; D gene uncertain. Trimming shortened V by 4 bases and J by 8 bases, and 9 bases separated the two germline ends. Germline V CDR1 and CDR2: WSHSY, SAAADI. This CDR3 is 12 amino acids long. Here the CDR3 DNA reads TGCGCCAGCAGTGGGCGGTGGTATGAGCAGTTCTTC. As protein: CASSGRWYEQFF.

The V and J genes are TRBV7-3 and TRBJ2-7, with D maybe TRBD2 (5 bases). Germline CDR1 reads SGHTA; CDR2 reads FQGTGA. CDR3 length equals 13 residues. V shed 5 bases and J shed 6 bases, with 14 bases lying between them. The CDR3, as DNA: TGTGCCAGCAGCCATGGGCCCGCGGGCGAGCAGTACTTC. This encodes CASSHGPAGEQYF.

This clone was detected only once. V gene TRBV27 combines with J gene TRBJ1-2; TRBD1 matches 11 bases. The CDR3 runs to 17 residues. V lost 1 base to trimming and J lost 4 bases; unmatched junction nucleotides: 8. Germline lookup yields CDR1 MNHEY and CDR2 SMNVEV (reference sequence). The CDR3: CASSLFSGGTGGYGYTF. The CDR3 nucleotides are TGTGCCAGCAGTTTATTCTCAGGCGGGACAGGGGGCTATGGCTACACCTTC.

The genes are TRBV5-6 and TRBJ2-7; D possibly corresponds to TRBD1 (6 bases). Per germline, CDR1 SGHDT and CDR2 YYEEEE. CDR3 size: 13 residues. Deletions cut 6 bases from V and 5 bases from J, with 15 bases between. CDR3 DNA: TGTGCCAGCACCGCCGGGACAACCGACGAGCAGTACTTC. Protein product: CASTAGTTDEQYF.

This clone was seen only once. This chain uses TRBV19 with TRBJ2-1, with no clear D. V lost 3 bases to trimming and J lost 8 bases, with 23 bases between them. Germline V CDR1 and CDR2: LNHDA, SQIVND (reference sequence). CDR3 length: 17 residues. In nucleotides, the CDR3 is TGTGCCAGTAGTATGAATGCCTGGCCCTTGGTTCCTCATGAGCAGTTCTTC. Its translation is CASSMNAWPLVPHEQFF.

The chain joins TRBV4-1 to TRBJ2-7; D possibly corresponds to TRBD2 (7 bases). The germline V gene encodes CDR1 MGHRA and CDR2 YSYEKL. This CDR3 has 15 residues. Trimming stripped 6 bases from V and 1 base from J, with 16 bases between. The CDR3 sequence: CASSQGRGTSYEQYF. In DNA form, the CDR3 reads TGCGCCAGCAGTCAGGGGCGGGGGACGTCCTACGAGCAGTACTTC.

This chain connects TRBV29-1 to TRBJ2-5; TRBD2 aligns across 14 bases. The CDR3 spans 15 residues. Germline V gene sequence: CDR1 SQVTM, CDR2 ANQGSEA. Unmatched junction bases numbered 8, after V lost 7 bases and J lost 4 bases. In DNA form, the CDR3 reads TGCAGCGCCCGACTAGCGGGGGGGCCGGGAGAGACCCAGTACTTC. As protein: CSARLAGGPGETQYF.

The chain recombines TRBV9 with TRBJ1-1; 8 positions agree with TRBD1. The ends lost 6 bases at V and 6 bases at J; junction bases unmatched: 19. Germline loops: CDR1 SGDLS, CDR2 YYNGEE. CDR3 size: 17 residues. This CDR3 is CASTSQGALLLSAEAFF. CDR3 in DNA: TGTGCCAGCACCTCTCAGGGGGCGCTTTTATTGAGCGCTGAAGCTTTCTTT.

This clone has a handful of counts. The chain is built from TRBV6-6 and TRBJ1-2; TRBD1 matches at 8 bases. The CDR3 has 16 residues. V was clipped by 7 bases and J by 1 base; unmatched bases: 11. Per germline, CDR1 MNHNY and CDR2 SVGAGI (reference sequence). The CDR3 protein is CASTKAGGGFNYGYTF. The CDR3, as DNA: TGTGCCAGCACCAAAGCAGGGGGCGGGTTTAACTATGGCTACACCTTC.

The V and J genes are TRBV4-1 and TRBJ1-1; D not certain. The germline gives CDR1 MGHRA, CDR2 YSYEKL. V was pared by 0 bases and J by 0 bases, with 11 bases between. The CDR3 totals 16 residues. The CDR3 DNA is TGCGCCAGCAGCCAAGAACCCGGGTTCATGAACACTGAAGCTTTCTTT. Translated: CASSQEPGFMNTEAFF.

This chain connects TRBV19 to TRBJ2-7; 10 bases match TRBD2. The trim removed 8 bases at V and 0 bases at J, leaving 4 bases unmatched. CDR3 size: 14 residues. Germline CDR1 is LNHDA and CDR2 is SQIVND (reference sequence). CDR3 residues: CASRSSGGSYEQYF. In DNA form, the CDR3 reads TGTGCCAGTCGCTCTAGCGGGGGCTCCTACGAGCAGTACTTC.

V is TRBV6-6 and J is TRBJ1-2, with 7 bases that match TRBD1. Germline-derived CDR1 and CDR2 are MNHNY and SVGAGI (reference sequence). With 6 bases clipped from V and 7 bases from J, the junction kept 11 bases outside the gene matches. The CDR3 extends over 14 amino acids. The chain's CDR3 is CASRNQGGLGGYTF. The CDR3, as DNA: TGTGCCAGCAGAAACCAGGGGGGCCTGGGTGGCTACACCTTC.

The chain recombines TRBV18 with TRBJ1-1; possibly TRBD1 for D (6 bases). V was trimmed by 2 bases and J by 3 bases, leaving 13 bases between them. This CDR3 has 15 amino acids. CDR1 and CDR2 from the germline V gene are KGHSH and LQKENI. The CDR3 protein is CASSPMGAGDTEAFF. The CDR3, as DNA: TGTGCCAGCTCACCAATGGGGGCGGGGGACACTGAAGCTTTCTTT.

This chain connects TRBV10-3 to TRBJ1-1; D gene uncertain. CDR3 length equals 15 residues. Germline V gives CDR1 ENHRY, CDR2 SYGVKD. V was trimmed by 0 bases and J by 1 base, leaving 9 bases between them. CDR3 in amino acids: CAISESRARNTEAFF. The CDR3 DNA reads as TGTGCCATCAGTGAGTCGAGGGCGCGGAACACTGAAGCTTTCTTT.

V and J are TRBV7-8 and TRBJ1-2; TRBD1 matches at 8 bases. V lost 5 bases and J lost 5; bases outside the gene matches: 10. The length of the CDR3 is 15 residues. Looked up from germline, CDR1 is SGHVS and CDR2 is FQNEAQ. CDR3 protein: CASSPSGQGPYGYTF. The CDR3 nucleotides read TGTGCCAGCAGCCCCTCAGGACAGGGACCTTATGGCTACACCTTC.

The V call is TRBV7-2, the J call TRBJ2-3; 15 bases map to TRBD2. J was trimmed by 2 bases and V by 5 bases; bases with no gene match: 8. Germline lookup yields CDR1 SGHTA and CDR2 FQGNSA. The CDR3 is 18 residues long. CDR3: CASSARTSGGVYTDTQYF. The CDR3 DNA is TGTGCCAGCAGCGCCCGGACTAGCGGGGGGGTATACACAGATACGCAGTATTTT.

V is TRBV11-2 and J is TRBJ2-7; 10 nucleotides match TRBD2. V trimming: 4 bases; J trimming: 3 bases; junction bases outside the gene matches: 9. Germline loops: CDR1 SGHAT, CDR2 FQNNGV. This CDR3 region has 16 residues. CDR3 residues: CASSSYYSGGFYEQYF. The CDR3 DNA follows: TGTGCCAGCAGCTCCTACTATAGCGGGGGGTTCTACGAGCAGTACTTC.

The V gene is TRBV15, the J gene TRBJ1-5; TRBD1 is a possible D gene (5 bases). The CDR3 spans 13 residues. Germline loops: CDR1 LNHNV, CDR2 YYDKDF (reference sequence). Between the trimmed V and J ends, which lost 4 bases and 2 bases, there was a span of 6 bases. The CDR3 DNA reads as TGTGCCACCAGCATGACAGGCAATCAGCCCCAGCATTTT. Translation gives CATSMTGNQPQHF.

V gene TRBV6-5 combines with J gene TRBJ2-2, with 10 bases lining up with TRBD2. With 4 bases clipped from V and 5 bases from J, the junction kept 7 bases outside the gene matches. CDR1 MNHEY and CDR2 SVGAGI come from the germline V gene. The CDR3 has 16 amino acids. CDR3 region: CASSSPAGGETGELFF. In DNA, the CDR3 is TGTGCCAGCAGTTCCCCAGCGGGGGGGGAAACCGGGGAGCTGTTTTTT.

The rearrangement links TRBV28 to TRBJ2-5; 9 bases agree with TRBD1. The CDR3 has 16 amino acids. Germline trimming cut 4 bases from V and 4 bases from J; bases unmatched to any gene: 10. The germline V gene has CDR1 MDHEN and CDR2 SYDVKM. The DNA for the CDR3 is TGTGCCAGCAGTTCAAAAAACAGGGGGCTAAGAGAGACCCAGTACTTC. This codes for CASSSKNRGLRETQYF.

The V and J genes are TRBV7-9 and TRBJ1-4; 9 bases fit TRBD1. The CDR3 contains 14 residues. Germline V gene lookup returns CDR1 SEHNR and CDR2 FQNEAQ (reference sequence). The J segment lost 9 bases and the V segment lost 4 bases, leaving 6 bases of the junction unmatched. CDR3 in DNA: TGTGCCAGCAGCTGGGCGGGGACAGGGAAAAAACTGTTTTTT. Amino acids: CASSWAGTGKKLFF.

This clone appeared a few times. V is TRBV30 and J is TRBJ2-3; D may be TRBD2 (7 bases). The germline CDR1 and CDR2 sequences are GTSNPN and SVGIG (reference sequence). The CDR3 spans 16 residues. Trimming cost V 4 bases and J 3 bases, with 20 bases left between them. CDR3 nucleotide sequence: TGTGCCTGGAACCAGGGGACTCCCGGGGGGACAGATACGCAGTATTTT. Protein sequence: CAWNQGTPGGTDTQYF.

The chain is built from TRBV5-1 and TRBJ2-1; maybe TRBD1 (5 bases). The CDR3 has 14 residues. V gave up 1 base and J gave up 10 bases, with 15 bases separating them. Germline V lookup: CDR1 SGHRS, CDR2 YFSETQ. CDR3 residues: CASSLKVSQGEQFF. CDR3 in DNA: TGCGCCAGCAGCTTGAAGGTCAGCCAGGGAGAGCAGTTCTTC.

V is TRBV15 and J is TRBJ2-4; D unclear. Trimming took off 7 bases at V and 5 bases at J, with 6 bases between the two ends. CDR1 LNHNV and CDR2 YYDKDF come from the germline V gene (reference sequence). This CDR3 has 11 residues. The chain's CDR3 is CATTAENIQYF. The CDR3 nucleotides are TGTGCCACCACCGCGGAAAACATTCAGTACTTC.

The chain is built from TRBV27 and TRBJ1-6; D unresolved. Germline V CDR1 and CDR2: MNHEY, SMNVEV (reference sequence). The CDR3 spans 12 residues. V was shortened by 5 bases and J by 13 bases, with 12 bases between the two germline ends. The CDR3 nucleotides are TGTGCCAGCAGTATCGGGGTACGGCCCCTCCACTTT. As protein: CASSIGVRPLHF.